Below, 21 T cell receptor beta chains from the same sample are listed, as sequenced in a study of identical twins. TCRdb independently ran MiXCR on the 5' RACE reads; one entry per CDR3 protein. The repertoire has approximately 630,000 distinct CDR3 sequences, under 8.5% of them found once; the top ten carry about 1.5%. This sample was shared with a second study, whose subject was yellow fever vaccine responses in identical twins.

The sequenced sample was PBMCs. The receptors were gathered from a woman under 30 in good health.

This chain connects TRBV9 to TRBJ2-7; TRBD2 matches 16 bases. CDR1 and CDR2 from the germline V gene are SGDLS and YYNGEE. Trimming took 3 bases from V and 2 from J; bases not matched to a gene: 2. This CDR3 has 16 residues. The CDR3 region is CASSAGTSGRAYEQYF. The CDR3 nucleotides are TGTGCCAGCAGCGCCGGGACTAGCGGGAGGGCCTACGAGCAGTACTTC.

This clonotype was counted at least ten times. This rearrangement joins TRBV2 to TRBJ2-1; 8 bases agree with TRBD2. The J segment lost 2 bases and the V segment lost 6 bases, leaving 3 bases of the junction unmatched. This CDR3 has 14 residues. CDR1 SNHLY and CDR2 FYNNEI come from the germline V gene. CDR3 in amino acids: CASRAGGPYNEQFF. CDR3 nucleotide sequence: TGTGCCAGCAGGGCGGGGGGCCCCTACAATGAGCAGTTCTTC.

This clonotype was seen ten or more times. The chain links TRBV28 to TRBJ2-7; tentatively, D is TRBD1 (5 bases). Germline V gives CDR1 MDHEN, CDR2 SYDVKM. CDR3 length: 14 amino acids. Trimming shortened V by 5 bases and J by 0 bases, and 11 bases separated the two germline ends. The DNA of the CDR3 is TGTGCCAGCAGTAAGACAGACAGCTCCTACGAGCAGTACGTC. Protein product: CASSKTDSSYEQYV.

This clonotype has just a few counts. The chain links TRBV20-1 to TRBJ1-3; 7 bases are a match to TRBD1. Germline V lookup: CDR1 DFQATT, CDR2 SNEGSKA (reference sequence). V lost 6 bases to trimming and J lost 3 bases; unmatched junction nucleotides: 5. CDR3 length: 13 amino acids. The CDR3 sequence is CSASQGGGNTIYF. The CDR3 bases are TGCAGTGCGAGTCAGGGGGGTGGAAACACCATATATTTT.

A few counts support this clonotype. This chain uses TRBV20-1 with TRBJ2-5; 9 bases align to TRBD1. Germline CDR1 DFQATT, CDR2 SNEGSKA (reference sequence). The trim removed 3 bases at V and 7 bases at J, leaving 9 bases unmatched. There are 14 residues in the CDR3. The CDR3 protein is CSASLQGALGTQYF. CDR3 nucleotides: TGCAGTGCTAGCCTACAGGGGGCTCTTGGGACCCAGTACTTC.

This chain links TRBV2 with TRBJ2-1; a weak D match, TRBD2 (6 bases). Germline V CDR1 and CDR2: SNHLY, FYNNEI. The V end lost 10 bases, the J end lost 7 bases, and 23 bases lay between the germline ends. The CDR3 is 15 residues long. The DNA of the CDR3 is TGTGCCACCAGGGAGCGGCACGGGGCGGGGAATGAGCAGTTCTTC. Translating gives CATRERHGAGNEQFF.

V gene TRBV5-6 combines with J gene TRBJ1-4; the D gene is possibly TRBD1 (5 bases). The CDR3 covers 15 residues. Germline-derived CDR1 and CDR2 are SGHDT and YYEEEE. Trimming took 4 bases from V and 7 from J, leaving 17 bases between them. As DNA, the CDR3 is TGTGCCAGCAGCCACGCGGGGGGAATAGTTGAAAAACTGTTTTTT. Protein sequence: CASSHAGGIVEKLFF.

The chain carries TRBV9 and TRBJ2-1; no definite D call. Germline V gene data show CDR1 as SGDLS and CDR2 as YYNGEE. The CDR3 extends over 13 amino acids. V lost 4 bases, J lost 6 bases, and 11 bases lay in between. DNA for the CDR3: TGTGCCAGCAGCCCAACCCCAATCAATGAGCAGTTCTTC. Its protein is CASSPTPINEQFF.

The V gene is TRBV12-3 or TRBV12-4, the J gene TRBJ2-3; D call uncertain. The CDR3 has 11 amino acids. Trimming removed 5 bases from V and 8 bases from J, with 8 bases in between. The CDR3 bases are TGTGCCAGCAGTAGGAGCTTTACGCAGTATTTT. Protein: CASSRSFTQYF.

This clonotype was picked up many times. Here the CDR3 reads CASSLAGVSADTQYF. The CDR3 nucleotides read TGTGCCAGCAGCTTAGCGGGAGTAAGCGCAGATACGCAGTATTTT. The chain combines TRBV7-9 with TRBJ2-3, with D possibly matching TRBD2 (5 bases). The germline gives CDR1 SEHNR, CDR2 FQNEAQ (reference sequence). The CDR3 covers 15 residues. V dropped 0 bases and J dropped 4 bases, with 11 bases sitting between them.

The chain joins TRBV28 to TRBJ1-2, with TRBD1 as a possible D gene (6 bases). Germline V gene lookup returns CDR1 MDHEN and CDR2 SYDVKM. The V and J ends lost 2 bases and 8 bases respectively, with 18 bases between them. This CDR3 comprises 15 residues. CDR3 nucleotide sequence: TGTGCCAGCAGTTTACCGGGGGCCTCCGCGGGGGGCTACACCTTC. Protein product: CASSLPGASAGGYTF.

This clonotype was recorded a few times. The chain has TRBV11-2 and TRBJ2-1; 12 bases match TRBD1. V trimming: 1 base; J trimming: 9 bases; junction bases outside the gene matches: 4. The CDR3 runs 15 residues. CDR1 is SGHAT, CDR2 FQNNGV, per germline. The CDR3 protein is CASSLGDRGRSEQFF. In DNA form, the CDR3 reads TGTGCCAGCAGCTTAGGGGACAGGGGGCGCAGTGAGCAGTTCTTC.

This clonotype was seen a handful of times. The V gene is TRBV5-4, the J gene TRBJ2-1, with 10 bases matching TRBD2. CDR3 length equals 16 residues. Germline V CDR1 and CDR2: SGHNT, YYREEE (reference sequence). The ends lost 0 bases at V and 7 bases at J; junction bases unmatched: 7. In DNA form, the CDR3 reads TGTGCCAGCAGCTTGGGAGCGGGAGGGCCGGTAAATGAGCAGTTCTTC. Protein sequence: CASSLGAGGPVNEQFF.

The chain has TRBV5-5 and TRBJ2-5; TRBD1 matches 9 bases. CDR3 size: 15 residues. The germline gives CDR1 SGHKS, CDR2 YYEKEE (reference sequence). V dropped 4 bases and J dropped 5; count of bases not matched to a gene: 9. In nucleotides, the CDR3 is TGTGCCAGCAGCCTCCGACAGGGGGAGTTGGAGACCCAGTACTTC. It codes for CASSLRQGELETQYF.

This clonotype appeared many times. The chain carries TRBV7-8 and TRBJ2-4; no definite D call. This CDR3 is 13 amino acids long. The germline V gene encodes CDR1 SGHVS and CDR2 FQNEAQ. The germline V and J ends were trimmed by 5 bases and 16 bases, with 21 bases remaining between them. Here the CDR3 reads CASSPTARPGLYF. In DNA form, the CDR3 reads TGTGCCAGCAGCCCGACGGCCAGGCCTGGTCTATACTTC.

This clonotype was counted ten times or more. This sequence joins TRBV19 and TRBJ2-3; 9 bases are a match to TRBD2. The V gene end was trimmed by 4 bases and the J gene end by 6 bases; junction bases not matched to a gene: 8. CDR3 length equals 15 residues. CDR1 is LNHDA and CDR2 is SQIVND in the germline V gene (reference sequence). The CDR3 region has the DNA TGTGCCAGTAGTACCTTAGCGGGAGCAGGCGATACGCAGTATTTT. This codes for CASSTLAGAGDTQYF.

The rearrangement uses TRBV5-6 and TRBJ2-3; tentatively, D is TRBD2 (5 bases). This CDR3 is 12 amino acids long. The V end was cut by 0 bases, the J end by 13 bases, with 12 bases between. Germline lookup yields CDR1 SGHDT and CDR2 YYEEEE. Here the CDR3 reads CASSLELVREYF. CDR3 DNA sequence: TGTGCCAGCAGCTTGGAACTAGTAAGGGAGTATTTT.

The rearrangement links TRBV20-1 to TRBJ1-2; D not certain. CDR1 DFQATT and CDR2 SNEGSKA come from the germline V gene (reference sequence). CDR3 size: 12 residues. V gave up 0 bases and J gave up 8 bases, with 10 bases separating them. DNA of the CDR3: TGCAGTGCTAGAGAGGTTGGATTAGGCTACACCTTC. Translation gives CSAREVGLGYTF.

This clonotype showed up many times. The J gene is TRBJ2-5, the V gene TRBV28, with TRBD1 matching over 12 bases. CDR1 and CDR2 (germline): MDHEN, SYDVKM. This CDR3 contains 16 residues. J was trimmed by 5 bases and V by 5 bases; bases with no gene match: 9. CDR3 bases: TGTGCCAGCAGTGTGGGACAGGGGGCGCAGGGGGAGACCCAGTACTTC. Translation gives CASSVGQGAQGETQYF.

The chain carries TRBV24-1 and TRBJ2-7, with 10 nucleotides matching TRBD2. CDR1 KGHDR and CDR2 SFDVKD come from the germline V gene. This CDR3 has 17 amino acids. The V segment lost 4 bases and the J segment 1 base; nucleotides outside the gene matches: 9. The CDR3 sequence is CATSDNKAGGPSYEQYV. In nucleotides, the CDR3 is TGTGCCACCAGTGACAATAAAGCGGGGGGGCCTTCCTACGAGCAGTACGTC.

This clonotype has just a few counts. The V call is TRBV2, the J call TRBJ2-3; a possible D gene is TRBD2 (6 bases). This CDR3 comprises 19 residues. Looked up from germline, CDR1 is SNHLY and CDR2 is FYNNEI. V dropped 3 bases and J dropped 3 bases, with 25 bases sitting between them. The chain's CDR3 is CASSDHIGGMALNTDTQYF. The CDR3 DNA reads as TGTGCCAGCAGTGATCATATTGGAGGGATGGCGCTTAATACAGATACGCAGTATTTT. The variable domain in full, completed from reference TRBV2 and TRBJ2-3, reads EPEVTQTPSHQVTQMGQEVILRCVPISNHLYFYWYRQILGQKVEFLVSFYNNEISEKSEIFDDQFSVERPDGSNFTLKIRSTKLEDSAMYFCASSDHIGGMALNTDTQYFGPGTRLTVL.